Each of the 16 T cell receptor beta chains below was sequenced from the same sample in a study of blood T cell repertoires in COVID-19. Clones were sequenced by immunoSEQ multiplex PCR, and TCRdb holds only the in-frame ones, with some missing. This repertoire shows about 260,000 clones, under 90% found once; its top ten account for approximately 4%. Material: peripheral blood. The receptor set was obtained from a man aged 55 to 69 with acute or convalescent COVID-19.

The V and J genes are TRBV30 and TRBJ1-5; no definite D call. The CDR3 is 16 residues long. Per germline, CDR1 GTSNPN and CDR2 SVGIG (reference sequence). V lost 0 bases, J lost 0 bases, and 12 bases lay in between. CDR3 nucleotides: TGTGCCTGGAGTGTAGGCTGGGGAGTTAGCAATCAGCCCCAGCATTTT. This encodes CAWSVGWGVSNQPQHF.

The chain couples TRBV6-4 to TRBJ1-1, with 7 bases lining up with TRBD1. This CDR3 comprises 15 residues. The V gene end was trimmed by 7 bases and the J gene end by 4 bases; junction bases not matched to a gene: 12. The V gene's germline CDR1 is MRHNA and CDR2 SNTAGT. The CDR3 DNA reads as TGTGCCAGCAAAAAAGAGGGGGCGAGTGGCACTGAAGCTTTCTTT. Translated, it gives CASKKEGASGTEAFF.

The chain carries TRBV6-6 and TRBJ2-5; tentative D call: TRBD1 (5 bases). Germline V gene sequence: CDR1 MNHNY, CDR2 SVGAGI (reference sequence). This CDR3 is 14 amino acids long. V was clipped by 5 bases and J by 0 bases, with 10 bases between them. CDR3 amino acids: CASSADRYQETQYF. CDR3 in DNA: TGTGCCAGCAGTGCCGACAGATACCAAGAGACCCAGTACTTC.

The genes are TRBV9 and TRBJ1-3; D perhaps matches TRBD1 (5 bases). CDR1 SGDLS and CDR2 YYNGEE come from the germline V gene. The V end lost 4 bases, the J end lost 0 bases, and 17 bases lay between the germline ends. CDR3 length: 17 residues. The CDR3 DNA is TGTGCCAGCAGCTTCGGGGGGGGGACGCCCTCTGGAAACACCATATATTTT. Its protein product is CASSFGGGTPSGNTIYF.

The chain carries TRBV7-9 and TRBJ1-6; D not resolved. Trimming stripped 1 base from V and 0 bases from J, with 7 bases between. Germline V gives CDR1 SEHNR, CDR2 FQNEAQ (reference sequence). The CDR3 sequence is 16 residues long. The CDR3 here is CASSLGRSSYNSPLHF. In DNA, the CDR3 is TGTGCCAGCAGCTTAGGTCGGAGCTCCTATAATTCACCCCTCCACTTT. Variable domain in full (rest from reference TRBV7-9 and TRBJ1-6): DTGVSQNPRHKITKRGQNVTFRCDPISEHNRLYWYRQTLGQGPEFLTYFQNEAQLEKSRLLSDRFSAERPKGSFSTLEIQRTEQGDSAMYLCASSLGRSSYNSPLHFGNGTRLTVT.

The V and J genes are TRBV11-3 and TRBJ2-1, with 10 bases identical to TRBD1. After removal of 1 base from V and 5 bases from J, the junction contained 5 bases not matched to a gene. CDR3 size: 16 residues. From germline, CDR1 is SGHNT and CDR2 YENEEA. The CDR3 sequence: CASSLVPGQGNNEQFF. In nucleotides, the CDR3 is TGTGCCAGCAGCTTAGTTCCGGGACAGGGGAACAATGAGCAGTTCTTC.

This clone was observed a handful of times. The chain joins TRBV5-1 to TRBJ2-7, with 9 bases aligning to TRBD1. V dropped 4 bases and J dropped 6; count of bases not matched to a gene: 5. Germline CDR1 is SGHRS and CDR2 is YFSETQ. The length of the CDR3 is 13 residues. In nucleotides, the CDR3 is TGCGCCAGCAGCCGCGGACAGGGGACCGAGCAGTACTTC. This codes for CASSRGQGTEQYF.

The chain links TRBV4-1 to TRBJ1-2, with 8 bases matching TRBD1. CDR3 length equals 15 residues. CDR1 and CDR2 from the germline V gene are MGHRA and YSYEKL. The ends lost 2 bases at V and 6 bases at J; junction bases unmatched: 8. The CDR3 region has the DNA TGCGCCAGCAGCCAACTCTACAGGGGGATGGATGGCTACACCTTC. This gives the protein CASSQLYRGMDGYTF.

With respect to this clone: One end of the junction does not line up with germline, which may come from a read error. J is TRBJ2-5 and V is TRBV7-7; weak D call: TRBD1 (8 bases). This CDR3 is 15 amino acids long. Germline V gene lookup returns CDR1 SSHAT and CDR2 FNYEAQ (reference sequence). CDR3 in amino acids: CASSQQGDYMETQYF. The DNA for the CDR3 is TGTGCTAGCAGCCAACAGGGGGACTACATGGAGACCCAGTACTTC.

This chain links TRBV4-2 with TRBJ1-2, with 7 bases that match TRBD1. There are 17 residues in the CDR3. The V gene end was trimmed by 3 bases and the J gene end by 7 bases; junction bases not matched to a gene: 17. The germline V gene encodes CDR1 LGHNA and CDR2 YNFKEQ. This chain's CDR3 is CASSQTGTASSTGGYTF. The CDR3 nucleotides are TGTGCCAGCAGCCAGACCGGGACAGCATCCTCGACAGGTGGCTACACCTTC.

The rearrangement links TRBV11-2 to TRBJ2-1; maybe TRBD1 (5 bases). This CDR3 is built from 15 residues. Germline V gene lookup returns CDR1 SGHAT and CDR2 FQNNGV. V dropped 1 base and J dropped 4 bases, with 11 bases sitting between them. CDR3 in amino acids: CASSLGGAVYNEQFF. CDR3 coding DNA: TGTGCCAGCAGCTTAGGGGGCGCGGTTTACAATGAGCAGTTCTTC.

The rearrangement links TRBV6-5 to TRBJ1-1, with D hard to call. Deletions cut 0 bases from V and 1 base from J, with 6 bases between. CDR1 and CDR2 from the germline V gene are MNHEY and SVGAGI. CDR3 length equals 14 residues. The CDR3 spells CASSYSTRNTEAFF. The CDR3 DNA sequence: TGTGCCAGCAGTTACTCGACAAGGAACACTGAAGCTTTCTTT.

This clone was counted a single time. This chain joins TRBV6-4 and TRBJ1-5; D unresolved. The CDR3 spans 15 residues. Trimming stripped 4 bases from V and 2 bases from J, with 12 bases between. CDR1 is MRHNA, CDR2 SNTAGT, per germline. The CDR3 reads CASSVRSRGNQPQHF. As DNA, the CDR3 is TGTGCCAGCAGTGTACGGTCTCGAGGCAATCAGCCCCAGCATTTT.

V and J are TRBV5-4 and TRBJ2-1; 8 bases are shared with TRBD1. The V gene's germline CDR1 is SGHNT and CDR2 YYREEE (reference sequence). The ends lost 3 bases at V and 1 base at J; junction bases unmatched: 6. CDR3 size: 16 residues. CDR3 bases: TGTGCCAGCAGCTCCTGGACAGGGAGGTCCTACAATGAGCAGTTCTTC. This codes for CASSSWTGRSYNEQFF.

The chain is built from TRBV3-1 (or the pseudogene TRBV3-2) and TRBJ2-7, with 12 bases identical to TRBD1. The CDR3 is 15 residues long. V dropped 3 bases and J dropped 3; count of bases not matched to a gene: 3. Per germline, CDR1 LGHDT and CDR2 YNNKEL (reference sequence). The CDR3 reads CASSQGQGADYEQYF. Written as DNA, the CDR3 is TGTGCCAGCAGCCAGGGACAGGGGGCCGACTACGAGCAGTACTTC.

CDR3 sequence: CARGRGNGYTF. The CDR3 DNA reads as TGTGCCCGGGGCAGGGGCAATGGCTACACCTTC. This chain joins TRBV24-1 and TRBJ1-2, with D maybe TRBD1 (6 bases). Trimming stripped 12 bases from V and 6 bases from J, with 13 bases between. The CDR3 contains 11 residues. Looked up from germline, CDR1 is KGHDR and CDR2 is SFDVKD.